This T cell receptor (beta chain) was identified during a study of blood T cells in healthy people across ages. At the level of the study: About one barcoded beta molecule was captured per two T cells (by template switching).

J gave up 4 bases and V 6 bases, and 12 bases lay outside the gene matches. The CDR3 length is 17 residues. The study's findings and limits: When set beside aged donors, long-lived donors presented more naive CD4+ cells and higher diversity.

Concerning this clonotype itself: Its target is unknown.

It was with a sample-barcoded 5' primer and a J-beta primer mix that a second PCR of roughly 6 to 12 cycles was run. With 12 random nucleotides, a template-switch adaptor tagged each individual cDNA molecule. TCRdb re-analysed the 5' RACE reads in MiXCR, keeping a single row per CDR3 protein. Of under 2 million distinct CDR3 sequences detected, almost 35% appear once; the ten largest clones hold about 11%. Material for sequencing was blood. This clonotype was obtained from a woman in her 30s in good health. The genes are TRBV12-3 or TRBV12-4 and TRBJ2-3; 11 bases are shared with TRBD2. Here the CDR3 DNA reads TGTGCCAGCAGGGGGACTAGCGGCATCGGTAGCGCAGATACGCAGTATTTT. Translating gives CASRGTSGIGSADTQYF.